Listed below are T cell receptor beta chains from one sample, sequenced in a study of persistence of HIV-infected CD4 T cells. These receptors' antigens are unknown. Using immunoSEQ multiplex PCR, the repertoire was profiled, and TCRdb retains in-frame clones only, with some absent. The data show over 40,000 clones, around 82% seen once. Sequencing was performed on CD4+ T cells sorted from PBMCs after 18-hour stimulation, taken from a patient who received antiretroviral therapy. These receptors were taken from an adult man with HIV who was CMV-seropositive. Both conserved end residues are part of each CDR3. D genes are given only for firm matches. Not all rows give a size; the values are once, few, many and, for expanded clones, a class.

j_call	d_call	clone_size	v_call	cdr3_nt	cdr3_aa
TRBJ1-4	TRBD1	-	TRBV3-1/TRBV3-2	TGTGCCAGCAGCCAAGAGAAAGGACAGGGAAAACTGTTTTTT	CASSQEKGQGKLFF
TRBJ1-5	-	-	TRBV2	TGTGCCACACAGGTCCGGGAGAATCAGCCCCAGCATTTT	CATQVRENQPQHF
TRBJ2-3	-	-	TRBV5-4	TGTGCCAGCAGCCCCACGGTGGGACGGGGATATACGCAGTATTTT	CASSPTVGRGYTQYF
TRBJ2-7	-	-	TRBV7-2	TGTGCCAGCAGCTTGCAGGTTCTAAGGCAACAGTACTTC	CASSLQVLRQQYF
TRBJ1-5	TRBD1	-	TRBV18	TGTGCCAGCTCACCAATTGGACAGGGTAGTCAGCCCCAGCATTTT	CASSPIGQGSQPQHF
TRBJ2-3	-	-	TRBV5-6	TGTGCCAGCAGCGGGTGGGGCACAGATACGCAGTATTTT	CASSGWGTDTQYF
TRBJ2-5	-	few	TRBV12-3/TRBV12-4	TGTGCCAGCAGGCTAGGAGAAGAGACCCAGTACTTC	CASRLGEETQYF
TRBJ2-5	-	-	TRBV3-1/TRBV3-2	TGTGCCAGCAGCCATGCTAAGGAGACCCAGTACTTC	CASSHAKETQYF
TRBJ2-7	-	-	TRBV19	TGTGCCAGTAGTCCAAGGAGGTCCTACGAGCAGTACTTC	CASSPRRSYEQYF
TRBJ2-3	-	-	TRBV9	TGTGCCAGCAGCCTCTCTAGGACAGATACGCAGTATTTT	CASSLSRTDTQYF
TRBJ1-1	TRBD1	-	TRBV25-1	TGTGCCAGCGGGTACTTAAACAGGGGCGTGAACACTGAAGCTTTCTTT	CASGYLNRGVNTEAFF
TRBJ1-2	TRBD1	-	TRBV7-2	TGTGCCAGCAGCTTCGCCGGGACAGCGGGTGGCTACACCTTC	CASSFAGTAGGYTF
TRBJ2-3	-	-	TRBV5-1	TGCGCCAGCAGCTTGGCCAGGTCACCTAGCACAGATACGCAGTATTTT	CASSLARSPSTDTQYF
TRBJ2-1	TRBD1	-	TRBV10-3	TGTGCCATCAGTGAAGACAGGGTTGTGAATGAGCAGTTCTTC	CAISEDRVVNEQFF
TRBJ1-5	-	-	TRBV19	TGTGCCAGTAGTACAGGTTACGGAACGGGCAATCAGCCCCAGCATTTT	CASSTGYGTGNQPQHF
TRBJ1-1	-	few	TRBV5-4	TGTGCCAGCAGCTGGGGCGGAGGGCAGGGCCTAGGTAACACTGAAGCTTTCTTT	CASSWGGGQGLGNTEAFF
TRBJ2-1	-	-	TRBV21-1	TGTGCCAGCAGCAAACAACCGAGGGCTAGCGTCCACAATGAGCAGTTCTTC	CASSKQPRASVHNEQFF
TRBJ2-2	TRBD2	once	TRBV7-9	TGTGCCAGCAGCTTAAGGCAGACTAGCGGGGCCTCGAACACCGGGGAGCTGTTTTTT	CASSLRQTSGASNTGELFF
TRBJ2-3	-	-	TRBV27	TGTGCCAGCAAATATCGAGACCGCACAAGCACAGATACGCAGTATTTT	CASKYRDRTSTDTQYF
TRBJ2-3	TRBD1	-	TRBV19	TGTGCCAGTAGCAGGACAGGAAGCACAGATACGCAGTATTTT	CASSRTGSTDTQYF
TRBJ2-1	-	few	TRBV4-2	TGTGCCAGCAGCCAACCGGGGCCCAAATGGGGAAATGAGCAGTTCTTC	CASSQPGPKWGNEQFF
TRBJ1-2	TRBD1	-	TRBV18	TGTGCCAGCTCGCGGAACCGGGCAGGGGGCTTTGATGAAGGCTACACCTTC	CASSRNRAGGFDEGYTF
TRBJ1-3	-	-	TRBV4-1	TGCGCCAGCAGCTTCAGGGAGCTCTCTGGAAACACCATATATTTT	CASSFRELSGNTIYF
TRBJ1-1	-	once	TRBV5-5	TGTGCCAGCAGCTTGAGGTACACTGAAGCTTTCTTT	CASSLRYTEAFF
TRBJ1-1	-	-	TRBV11-3	TGTGCCAGCAGCGTGGGGTTCCGCACTGAAGCTTTCTTT	CASSVGFRTEAFF
TRBJ2-3	-	-	TRBV30	TGTGCCTGGCGTGCCTACCTAGATACGCAGTATTTT	CAWRAYLDTQYF
TRBJ1-1	-	-	TRBV30	TGTGCCTCCAGTTTGGGGGTGTACACTGAAGCTTTCTTT	CASSLGVYTEAFF
TRBJ1-1	-	once	TRBV10-1	TGCGCCAGCAGTGCGGGCACCAACACTGAAGCTTTCTTT	CASSAGTNTEAFF
TRBJ1-5	-	-	TRBV19	TGTGCCAGTAGTCCCCAGGGGATGTATAGCAATCAGCCCCAGCATTTT	CASSPQGMYSNQPQHF
TRBJ1-2	TRBD1	once	TRBV18	TGTGCCAGCTCCCTGAACAGGGGCGAGGGCTATGGCTACACCTTC	CASSLNRGEGYGYTF
TRBJ1-2	TRBD1	-	TRBV28	TGTGCCAGCAGGTCCTCGAACAGGGGGCAATTTAACTATGGCTACACCTTC	CASRSSNRGQFNYGYTF
TRBJ1-3	-	once	TRBV2	TGTGCCAGCAGTCAGGGATCGACTGGAAACACCATATATTTT	CASSQGSTGNTIYF
TRBJ1-6	-	-	TRBV5-1	TGCGCCAGCAGCCCTGCCTGGGGGAACAATTCACCCCTCCACTTT	CASSPAWGNNSPLHF
TRBJ1-1	-	-	TRBV14	TGTGCCAGCAGCCAACCGGGGGCAGTCACTGAAGCTTTCTTT	CASSQPGAVTEAFF
TRBJ2-3	TRBD2	-	TRBV27	TGTGCCAGCACCCTGACTAGCGGGAGGGCCTCGGGGTATACGCAGTATTTT	CASTLTSGRASGYTQYF
TRBJ2-7	-	few	TRBV15	TGTGCCACCAGCAGAGATCGGGCCCTGGTCCACGAGCAGTACTTC	CATSRDRALVHEQYF
TRBJ2-7	-	few	TRBV10-3	TGTGCCATCAGTGCTGGGGCTTGGGAGCAGTACTTC	CAISAGAWEQYF
TRBJ1-1	TRBD1	-	TRBV19	TGTGCCAGTAGTTACAGGGGGGACACTGAAGCTTTCTTT	CASSYRGDTEAFF
TRBJ2-1	-	few	TRBV24-1	TGTGCCACCATGAATGGGGTGTCGGGTGAGCAGTTCTTC	CATMNGVSGEQFF
TRBJ1-1	-	-	TRBV18	TGTGCCAGCTCACCACCGGTTCAGAGGCGAACTGAAGCTTTCTTT	CASSPPVQRRTEAFF
TRBJ2-6	-	-	TRBV6-5	TGTGCCAGCACCGGCGGTGGGGCCAACGTCCTGACTTTC	CASTGGGANVLTF
TRBJ2-5	-	-	TRBV4-2	TGTGCCAGCAGCCAAGGGCTTCTAGAGACCCAGTACTTC	CASSQGLLETQYF
TRBJ1-2	-	-	TRBV6-1	TGTGCCAGCAGTGAAAGGGGGAACTATGGCTACACCTTC	CASSERGNYGYTF
TRBJ1-5	-	-	TRBV12-3/TRBV12-4	TGTGCCAGCAGTTTAGGCGGGGGGGGGTCCCAGCATTTT	CASSLGGGGSQHF